One sample yielded the 8 T cell receptor beta chains listed below, sequenced in a study of B cell selection in AIRE deficiency. Regulatory T cells were sorted as CD4+CD25hiCD127low/negative cells. Method: immunoSEQ multiplex PCR; TCRdb's copy keeps in-frame clones and lacks some. The sample records 13,000 to 15,000 clones, 85% to 95% being singletons. Sequencing was performed on Tregs sorted from PBMCs. These TCRs come from a human donor with AIRE deficiency.

This clone was observed a few times. CDR3 amino acids: CASSLIYPPGRGNTEAFF. The CDR3 DNA reads as TGTGCCAGCAGCTTAATTTACCCACCGGGGAGGGGGAACACTGAAGCTTTCTTT. J is TRBJ1-1 and V is TRBV11-2; D is perhaps TRBD1 (5 bases). The CDR3 runs to 18 residues. V was clipped by 2 bases and J by 1 base, with 20 bases between them. Per germline, CDR1 SGHAT and CDR2 FQNNGV.

The chain is built from TRBV2 and TRBJ1-2; no clear D gene. Germline V gives CDR1 SNHLY, CDR2 FYNNEI. The CDR3 has 11 amino acids. V was trimmed by 2 bases and J by 2 bases, leaving 0 bases between them. For the CDR3, the DNA is TGTGCCAGCAGTGAAAACTATGGCTACACCTTC. Its protein product is CASSENYGYTF.

J is TRBJ1-6 and V is TRBV5-1; 9 nucleotides align to TRBD1. The germline gives CDR1 SGHRS, CDR2 YFSETQ. The CDR3 extends over 16 amino acids. Trimming took 4 bases from V and 8 from J; bases not matched to a gene: 10. The CDR3 DNA is TGCGCCAGCAGCAGTCCCGTTGGACAGGGGTATTCACCCCTCCACTTT. This encodes CASSSPVGQGYSPLHF.

CDR3 in DNA: TGCGCCAGCAGCCAAGTCGGGACAGGATTCTATGGCTACACCTTC. Its protein product is CASSQVGTGFYGYTF. V gene TRBV4-3 combines with J gene TRBJ1-2; 8 bases match TRBD1. This CDR3 has 15 residues. Germline CDR1 is LGHNA and CDR2 is YSLEER. With 1 base clipped from V and 4 bases from J, the junction kept 5 bases outside the gene matches.

This chain links TRBV15 with TRBJ2-1; 7 bases match TRBD2. The CDR3 totals 16 residues. After removal of 1 base from V and 7 bases from J, the junction contained 10 bases not matched to a gene. Per germline, CDR1 LNHNV and CDR2 YYDKDF (reference sequence). The CDR3 region has the DNA TGTGCCACCAGCAGAGTTGAGGGAGGGCCAGGGAATGAGCAGTTCTTC. Protein sequence: CATSRVEGGPGNEQFF. The variable domain in full, with the rest retrieved from reference TRBV15 and TRBJ2-1, is DAMVIQNPRYQVTQFGKPVTLSCSQTLNHNVMYWYQQKSSQAPKLLFHYYDKDFNNEADTPDNFQSRRPNTSFCFLDIRSPGLGDTAMYLCATSRVEGGPGNEQFFGPGTRLTVL.

V gene TRBV18 combines with J gene TRBJ2-3; D not resolved. V was cut by 2 bases and J by 0 bases, with 12 bases left in between. The CDR3 has 16 residues. Germline-derived CDR1 and CDR2 are KGHSH and LQKENI. The CDR3 region is CASSPRASISTDTQYF. The DNA of the CDR3 is TGTGCCAGCTCACCAAGAGCCAGCATAAGCACAGATACGCAGTATTTT.

This chain uses TRBV19 with TRBJ2-1; maybe TRBD1 (6 bases). V was clipped by 3 bases and J by 4 bases, with 13 bases between them. The CDR3 contains 15 residues. The germline V gene has CDR1 LNHDA and CDR2 SQIVND (reference sequence). CDR3 in amino acids: CASSISAGAYNEQFF. CDR3 DNA: TGTGCCAGTAGTATCTCGGCAGGGGCATACAATGAGCAGTTCTTC.

This clone showed up just once. The chain links TRBV6-1 to TRBJ2-3; no definite D call. The length of the CDR3 is 12 residues. V was shortened by 8 bases and J by 0 bases, with 6 bases between the two germline ends. Looked up from germline, CDR1 is MNHNS and CDR2 is SASEGT. CDR3 protein: CASGASTDTQYF. CDR3 coding DNA: TGTGCCAGCGGAGCAAGCACAGATACGCAGTATTTT.